This TCR beta chain comes out of a study of blood T cell repertoires in COVID-19 (dated by TCRdb to 2020 to 2021). About the study as a whole: The collaborator samples originated in the United States, Italy and Spain and spanned the acute and convalescent phases of COVID-19. Samples came from the ongoing ImmuneRACE study (first 160 participants) plus 1,254 subjects from 6 global collaborators. Where available, HLA class I and class II types were obtained from metadata supplied by the sample provider rather than from assay-based typing. The repertoires were made available in a free public database intended to serve as a resource for research on the immune response to SARS-CoV-2. The material from the prospective study consisted of cDNA or gDNA derived from T cells, B-cell-depleted T cells, or PBMCs. Deeply sampled blood TCRbeta repertoires from subjects exposed to, actively infected with, or recovered from COVID-19 were included in the dataset. A de-identified subject ID, COVID-19 status, age in years and sex were almost always included in the sample metadata.

The collaborating institutions used their own protocols to collect whole blood in K2EDTA tubes. For TCRbeta analysis, collaborator samples were shipped as frozen whole blood, as isolated PBMCs, or as DNA extracted from either sample type. Summary of the overall study and its limitations: How much clinical and demographic metadata was included differed by source and by participant, and the metadata was provided uncurated.

TCRbeta CDR3 regions were amplified from genomic DNA using the immunoSEQ Assay, a bias-controlled multiplex PCR. As for how the authors treated the data: Nucleated cell counts per sample were estimated from amplification of reference gene primers within the assay. Sequence reads were collapsed and filtered to measure the absolute abundance of every unique TCRbeta CDR3 rearrangement. For each sample, productive Simpson clonality was calculated as the square root of Simpson's diversity index across productive rearrangements. TCRdb retrieved this table from immuneACCESS and kept in-frame rearrangements only. Not all clones are present; in checked studies, unresolved V genes account for under half, and no reason is known for the remainder. V, J and clone size are those of that table, while D and trimming were read from the DNA. The sample table contains 25,000 to 35,000 clones; only one count was recorded for 55% to 75% of them. Under 25% of the sample comes from the top ten.

Comment on this clone: The target of this receptor is not known. Base-call qualities are not available, and no considerably larger clone is one nucleotide away.

The specimen was peripheral blood. The source of this sequence is a boy between 2 and 10 years old with active or convalescent COVID-19.

The CDR3 region reads CSVRRSRDEQYF. In nucleotides, the sequence is TGCAGCGTTCGGCGGTCGAGGGACGAGCAGTACTTC. Recombination joined TRBV29-1 with TRBJ2-7; TRBD2 is possibly the D segment (5 matching bases). Inclusive of the bounding cysteine and phenylalanine, the CDR3 is 12 residues long. Only the CDR3 region is kept as DNA, spanning 36 bases read in frame from base 1. Per the germline V gene, SQVTM is the CDR1 and ANQGSEA is the CDR2. V sheds 5 bases and J sheds 5 bases, leaving 13 bases between their ends.